These 3 T cell receptor beta chains originate from one sample sequenced in a study of T cell responses to AZD1222 COVID-19 vaccine (dated by TCRdb to about 2021). The time point label here, explained by the study, means: baseline before first vaccination. The method behind the library was the immunoSEQ multiplex PCR assay. TCRdb provides this immuneACCESS table in a form limited to in-frame rearrangements. Some clones are lacking; in checked studies, under half of them reflect an unresolved V gene, and why the rest are absent is not known. Here the sample has about 120,000 clones; roughly 91% occur a single time. The top ten clones comprise less than 4.5% of the sample. Specimen: peripheral blood, collected on day 0 of AZD1222 vaccination. The receptors shown here come from an adult in good health.

J is TRBJ1-1 and V is TRBV6-5, with D possibly matching TRBD1 (5 bases). Trimming left V 6 bases short and J 1 base short, with 15 bases between. The CDR3 runs to 15 residues. Germline V gene lookup returns CDR1 MNHEY and CDR2 SVGAGI. DNA of the CDR3: TGTGCCAGCAGGATGGGGGGACGGACGAACACTGAAGCTTTCTTT. Amino acids: CASRMGGRTNTEAFF.

The V and J genes are TRBV5-8 and TRBJ1-6; D remains ambiguous. Germline CDR1 reads SGHTS; CDR2 reads YDEGEE. This CDR3 region has 11 residues. The V end was cut by 0 bases, the J end by 17 bases, with 9 bases between. The chain's CDR3 is CASSLGPAVHF. The CDR3 nucleotides are TGTGCCAGCAGCTTGGGCCCGGCGGTCCACTTT.

This clone appeared a few times. V and J are TRBV6-4 and TRBJ2-3; 9 bases agree with TRBD2. This CDR3 contains 15 residues. J was trimmed by 4 bases and V by 5 bases; bases with no gene match: 7. The V gene's germline CDR1 is MRHNA and CDR2 SNTAGT. CDR3 DNA: TGTGCCAGCAGTCCGTCGAGCGGGAGGCCAGATACGCAGTATTTT. It codes for CASSPSSGRPDTQYF.